Following are 27 T cell receptor beta chains from one sample sequenced in a study of T cells in Graves' hyperthyroidism and ophthalmopathy. RNA transcripts yielded amplified TCR beta CDR3 regions. With the HTBI primer set, the TCR CDR3 went through a first round of RT-PCR. TCRdb ran MiXCR on the multiplex PCR reads and lists one entry per CDR3 protein. This repertoire shows 600,000 or so distinct CDR3 sequences, under 20% found once; its top ten account for 3.5% to 4%. Input material: blood. These receptors all come from a woman aged 25 to 39 with Graves' hyperthyroidism.

This clonotype was detected ten times or more. The rearrangement joins TRBV7-9 to TRBJ2-2; no definite D call. Germline V gene data show CDR1 as SEHNR and CDR2 as FQNEAQ (reference sequence). Trimming shortened V by 3 bases and J by 0 bases, and 5 bases separated the two germline ends. CDR3 size: 14 residues. CDR3 DNA: TGTGCCAGCAGCTTCGGTCCGAACACCGGGGAGCTGTTTTTT. Translating gives CASSFGPNTGELFF.

This clonotype came up many times. The V gene is TRBV12-3 or TRBV12-4, the J gene TRBJ1-1; 10 bases are shared with TRBD1. The CDR3 length is 16 residues. Trimming took 4 bases from V and 1 from J; bases not matched to a gene: 6. The CDR3 coding sequence is TGTGCCAGCAGTTCCCGAGACAGGGGGCGGAACACTGAAGCTTTCTTT. The encoded protein is CASSSRDRGRNTEAFF.

The chain links TRBV30 to TRBJ1-6; TRBD1 matches at 10 bases. The CDR3 contains 15 residues. With 3 bases clipped from V and 6 bases from J, the junction kept 5 bases outside the gene matches. Germline CDR1 reads GTSNPN; CDR2 reads SVGIG (reference sequence). CDR3 nucleotides: TGTGCCTGGAGCCGGGACAGGGGACTTAATTCACCCCTCCACTTT. Its translation: CAWSRDRGLNSPLHF. The full variable domain, completed using reference TRBV30 and TRBJ1-6, is SQTIHQWPATLVQPVGSPLSLECTVEGTSNPNLYWYRQAAGRGLQLLFYSVGIGQISSEVPQNLSASRPQDRQFILSSKKLLLSDSGFYLCAWSRDRGLNSPLHFGNGTRLTVT.

This clonotype occurred a few times. The chain recombines TRBV24-1 with TRBJ2-1; TRBD1 matches at 11 bases. The CDR3 length is 20 residues. The germline CDR1 and CDR2 sequences are KGHDR and SFDVKD. The V segment lost 3 bases and the J segment 8 bases; nucleotides outside the gene matches: 20. The CDR3 spells CATSDTTNGQGATPGDEQFF. CDR3 in DNA: TGTGCCACCAGTGATACCACAAACGGACAGGGGGCGACCCCTGGGGATGAGCAGTTCTTC.

The chain links TRBV7-9 to TRBJ1-5; TRBD1 might be the D (5 bases). The CDR3 has 18 amino acids. Trimming shortened V by 5 bases and J by 0 bases, and 20 bases separated the two germline ends. Germline CDR1 is SEHNR and CDR2 is FQNEAQ (reference sequence). The CDR3 sequence is CASSHRDLKDGSNQPQHF. The CDR3 DNA is TGTGCCAGCAGCCACCGGGACCTCAAGGATGGTAGCAATCAGCCCCAGCATTTT.

At least ten counts were recorded for this clonotype. The chain couples TRBV20-1 to TRBJ2-7, with TRBD1 identical over 9 bases. Germline CDR1 and CDR2: DFQATT and SNEGSKA (reference sequence). The V gene end was trimmed by 3 bases and the J gene end by 2 bases; junction bases not matched to a gene: 8. The CDR3 totals 15 residues. The CDR3, as DNA: TGCAGTGCTAGGGAACAGGGGGCTCCCACCTACGAGCAGTACTTC. This encodes CSAREQGAPTYEQYF.

In its sample, this clonotype was seen a few times. The chain employs TRBV19 and TRBJ1-2; 8 bases are a match to TRBD1. CDR1 is LNHDA, CDR2 SQIVND, per germline (reference sequence). V lost 10 bases, J lost 2 bases, and 6 bases stayed unmatched. This CDR3 region has 13 residues. CDR3 DNA sequence: TGTGCCACCCGGACAGGGACCAACTATGGCTACACCTTC. Amino acid sequence: CATRTGTNYGYTF. Based on the CDR3 plus reference TRBV19 and TRBJ1-2, the full variable domain is DGGITQSPKYLFRKEGQNVTLSCEQNLNHDAMYWYRQDPGQGLRLIYYSQIVNDFQKGDIAEGYSVSREKKESFPLTVTSAQKNPTAFYLCATRTGTNYGYTFGSGTRLTVV.

This clonotype was observed a handful of times. The chain links TRBV7-3 to TRBJ2-1; D gene unclear. Germline CDR1 SGHTA, CDR2 FQGTGA. The CDR3 length is 15 residues. V shed 2 bases and J shed 5 bases, with 13 bases lying between them. In nucleotides, the CDR3 is TGTGCCAGCAGCTTATTCGGTGGCGGCGACAATGAGCAGTTCTTC. This encodes CASSLFGGGDNEQFF.

The chain uses TRBV7-8 and TRBJ2-1; 9 nucleotides agree with TRBD2. This CDR3 is built from 18 residues. The germline CDR1 and CDR2 sequences are SGHVS and FQNEAQ. V shed 0 bases and J 1 base; nucleotides not matched to a gene: 7. CDR3 amino acids: CASSLAAGAGGSYNEQFF. Written as DNA, the CDR3 is TGTGCCAGCAGCTTAGCAGCTGGGGCGGGAGGGTCCTACAATGAGCAGTTCTTC.

This clonotype has more than one count but fewer than ten. This chain uses TRBV29-1 with TRBJ2-1; tentative D call: TRBD2 (5 bases). Trimming left V 3 bases short and J 5 bases short, with 17 bases between. The germline CDR1 and CDR2 sequences are SQVTM and ANQGSEA. This CDR3 has 15 amino acids. The CDR3 DNA is TGCAGCGTTGACTTCCGCCTAGCTAACAACAATGAGCAGTTCTTC. Its protein is CSVDFRLANNNEQFF.

The chain couples TRBV2 to TRBJ1-1; no firm D call. CDR3 length equals 13 residues. V gave up 1 base and J gave up 1 base, with 4 bases separating them. Germline loops: CDR1 SNHLY, CDR2 FYNNEI. The CDR3 reads CASSEEGNTEAFF. CDR3 DNA: TGTGCCAGCAGTGAAGAAGGGAACACTGAAGCTTTCTTT.

This chain links TRBV27 with TRBJ2-2; no definite D call. The V gene's germline CDR1 is MNHEY and CDR2 SMNVEV (reference sequence). The CDR3 has 13 amino acids. V was pared by 0 bases and J by 7 bases, with 6 bases between. The CDR3 DNA is TGTGCCAGCAGTTTATCGAAAATCGGGGAGCTGTTTTTT. Protein product: CASSLSKIGELFF.

This clonotype came up many times. CDR3 DNA: TGTGCCACCAGCAGGCAAAAGTCGGGGACTAGGGGAAATGAGCAGTTCTTC. Protein: CATSRQKSGTRGNEQFF. This rearrangement joins TRBV15 to TRBJ2-1; 8 bases align to TRBD2. The J segment lost 7 bases and the V segment lost 3 bases, leaving 14 bases of the junction unmatched. This CDR3 spans 17 amino acids. Germline CDR1 LNHNV, CDR2 YYDKDF (reference sequence).

The V call is TRBV27, the J call TRBJ1-3, with D unresolved. V lost 4 bases and J lost 6, with 13 bases in between. CDR3 length: 14 amino acids. CDR1 is MNHEY and CDR2 is SMNVEV in the germline V gene (reference sequence). This chain's CDR3 is CASSSPARTNTIYF. CDR3 sequence (DNA): TGTGCCAGCAGTTCCCCCGCCCGTACAAACACCATATATTTT.

This clonotype was seen a few times. The V call is TRBV18, the J call TRBJ2-5; D may match TRBD1 or TRBD2 (6 bases each). Per germline, CDR1 KGHSH and CDR2 LQKENI. Trimming left V 5 bases short and J 10 bases short, with 20 bases between. The CDR3 spans 14 residues. This chain's CDR3 is CASSADRPGGIQYF. The CDR3 DNA reads as TGTGCCAGCTCAGCGGACAGACCCGGCGGGATCCAGTACTTC.

This clonotype was seen many times. The chain employs TRBV12-3 or TRBV12-4 and TRBJ1-2; D call uncertain. The CDR3 runs 11 residues. Trimming left V 1 base short and J 6 bases short, with 3 bases between. This chain's CDR3 is CASSLEDGYTF. In nucleotides, the CDR3 is TGTGCCAGCAGTTTAGAGGATGGCTACACCTTC.

This clonotype was found many times. The chain combines TRBV12-3 or TRBV12-4 with TRBJ1-4, with no clear D. The V gene lost 3 bases and the J gene lost 7 bases, with 15 bases spanning the gap. This CDR3 has 15 amino acids. The CDR3 protein is CASSFIGQTSEKLFF. Here the CDR3 DNA reads TGTGCCAGCAGTTTTATTGGCCAAACCAGTGAAAAACTGTTTTTT.

Concerning this clonotype itself: Germline is not matched at one junction end, which may reflect a read error. This rearrangement joins TRBV20-1 to TRBJ1-1; the D is unclear. Germline CDR1 reads DFQATT; CDR2 reads SNEGSKA (reference sequence). This CDR3 comprises 14 residues. The CDR3 spells CSARFGPLNAEAFF. Written as DNA, the CDR3 is TGCAGTGCTAGATTTGGACCGCTGAACGCTGAAGCTTTCTTT.

The J gene is TRBJ1-6, the V gene TRBV7-2, with 9 bases matching TRBD1. Germline V gene sequence: CDR1 SGHTA, CDR2 FQGNSA. The CDR3 spans 17 residues. Trimming at V came to 2 bases and at J to 3 bases, leaving 5 bases not matched to a gene. The CDR3 DNA follows: TGTGCCAGCAGCTTACTACAGGGGGCCAACTATAATTCACCCCTCCACTTT. Translation gives CASSLLQGANYNSPLHF.

The rearrangement uses TRBV4-2 and TRBJ2-1, with 8 bases identical to TRBD2. Trimming removed 0 bases from V and 10 bases from J; junction bases left unmatched: 8. CDR1 is LGHNA, CDR2 YNFKEQ, per germline. This CDR3 spans 15 amino acids. DNA for the CDR3: TGTGCCAGCAGCCAAGAGGGGGCTACTAGCGGAGAGCAGTTCTTC. Its protein product is CASSQEGATSGEQFF.

As for this clonotype: Since a much larger clone is just one base distant, this may be a read error. This chain links TRBV2 with TRBJ1-1; the D gene is possibly TRBD1 (5 bases). The V end lost 6 bases, the J end lost 0 bases, and 17 bases lay between the germline ends. The CDR3 length is 16 residues. The germline V gene encodes CDR1 SNHLY and CDR2 FYNNEI. The CDR3 reads CASSRQSICMNTEAFF. The CDR3 DNA reads as TGTGCCAGCAGCCGACAGTCTATATGCATGAACACTGAAGCTTTCTTT.

At least ten counts were recorded for this clonotype. V usage is TRBV30 and J usage is TRBJ1-5, with TRBD1 matching over 8 bases. Germline V gene lookup returns CDR1 GTSNPN and CDR2 SVGIG (reference sequence). The CDR3 runs to 14 residues. With V trimmed by 5 bases and J by 3 bases, 6 bases remained unmatched. The CDR3 DNA reads as TGTGCCTGGGGACAGGGTATTGCCAATCAGCCCCAGCATTTT. Translating gives CAWGQGIANQPQHF.

The count of this clonotype is one. Lacking the conserved final phenylalanine or tryptophan, this CDR3 likely reflects a read error. The V and J genes are TRBV20-1 and TRBJ2-7; 9 bases line up with TRBD1. The CDR3 totals 16 residues. The V segment lost 5 bases and the J segment 0 bases; nucleotides outside the gene matches: 11. Germline V gene sequence: CDR1 DFQATT, CDR2 SNEGSKA (reference sequence). The CDR3 DNA follows: TGCAGTGCTGGGCGTAAACCGGGACAGGGCTCCTACGAGCAGTACCTC. Protein: CSAGRKPGQGSYEQYL.

This clonotype was picked up a small number of times. This chain links TRBV24-1 with TRBJ1-1; 10 nucleotides line up with TRBD1. CDR1 KGHDR and CDR2 SFDVKD come from the germline V gene. Trimming cost V 4 bases and J 7 bases; bases outside gene matches: 8. The CDR3 loop spans 15 amino acids. CDR3 nucleotide sequence: TGTGCCACCAGTGACCGGACAGGGGGTGAAAATGAAGCTTTCTTT. This translates into CATSDRTGGENEAFF.

This clonotype was seen a handful of times. The chain couples TRBV6-1 to TRBJ1-6, with 8 bases fitting TRBD1. CDR3 length equals 13 residues. Trimming removed 5 bases from V and 10 bases from J; junction bases left unmatched: 4. Germline lookup yields CDR1 MNHNS and CDR2 SASEGT. DNA of the CDR3: TGTGCCAGCAGTCGGACAGGGCAGTCACCCCTCCACTTT. Translating it yields CASSRTGQSPLHF.

The rearrangement links TRBV29-1 to TRBJ1-2; no clear D gene. Looked up from germline, CDR1 is SQVTM and CDR2 is ANQGSEA. Trimming left V 1 base short and J 7 bases short, with 7 bases between. This CDR3 is built from 11 residues. The CDR3 nucleotides are TGCAGCGTTGAAGCGGAGGGTGGCTACACCTTC. Its protein is CSVEAEGGYTF.

Concerning this clonotype itself: This may come from a read error, since a much larger clone is one base off. The CDR3 does not end in the conserved phenylalanine or tryptophan, so this is likely a read error. V usage is TRBV20-1 and J usage is TRBJ1-1; D remains ambiguous. This CDR3 region has 11 residues. Trimming pared 2 bases from V and 4 bases from J, leaving 5 bases between. CDR1 is DFQATT and CDR2 is SNEGSKA in the germline V gene (reference sequence). CDR3 sequence (DNA): TGCAGTGCTAGACACGGCACTGAAGCTTTCTTG. This encodes CSARHGTEAFL.